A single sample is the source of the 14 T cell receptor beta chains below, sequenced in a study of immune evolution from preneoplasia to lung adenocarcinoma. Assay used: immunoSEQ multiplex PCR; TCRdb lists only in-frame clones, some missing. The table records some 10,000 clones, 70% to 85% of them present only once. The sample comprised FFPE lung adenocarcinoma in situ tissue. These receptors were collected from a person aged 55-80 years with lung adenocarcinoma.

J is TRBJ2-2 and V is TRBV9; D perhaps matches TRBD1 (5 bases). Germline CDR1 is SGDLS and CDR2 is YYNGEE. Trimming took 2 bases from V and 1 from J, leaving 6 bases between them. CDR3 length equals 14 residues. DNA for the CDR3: TGTGCCAGCAGCGTTACAGGGAACACCGGGGAGCTGTTTTTT. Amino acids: CASSVTGNTGELFF.

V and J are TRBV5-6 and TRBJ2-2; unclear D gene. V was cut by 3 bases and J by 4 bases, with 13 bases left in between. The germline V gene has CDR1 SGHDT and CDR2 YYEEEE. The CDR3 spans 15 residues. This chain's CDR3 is CASSWRRFGTGELFF. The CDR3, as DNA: TGTGCCAGCAGCTGGCGCCGGTTCGGCACCGGGGAGCTGTTTTTT.

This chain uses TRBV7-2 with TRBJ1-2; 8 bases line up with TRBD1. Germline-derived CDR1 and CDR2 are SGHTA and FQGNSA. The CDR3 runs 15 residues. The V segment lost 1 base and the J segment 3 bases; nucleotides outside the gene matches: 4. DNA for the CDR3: TGTGCCAGCAGCTTAGGGCAGGGGGCATACTATGGCTACACCTTC. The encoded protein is CASSLGQGAYYGYTF.

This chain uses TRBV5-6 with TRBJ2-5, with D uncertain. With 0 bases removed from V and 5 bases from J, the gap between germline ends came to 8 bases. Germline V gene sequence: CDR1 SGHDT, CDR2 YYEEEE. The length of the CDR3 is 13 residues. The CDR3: CASSLDDSETQYF. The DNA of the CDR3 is TGTGCCAGCAGCTTGGACGATTCGGAGACCCAGTACTTC.

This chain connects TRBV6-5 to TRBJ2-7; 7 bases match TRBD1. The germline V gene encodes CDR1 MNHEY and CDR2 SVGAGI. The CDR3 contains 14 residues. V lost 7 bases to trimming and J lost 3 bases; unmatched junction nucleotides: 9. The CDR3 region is CASTPGTDLYEQYF. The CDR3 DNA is TGTGCCAGCACCCCCGGGACAGACCTCTACGAGCAGTACTTC.

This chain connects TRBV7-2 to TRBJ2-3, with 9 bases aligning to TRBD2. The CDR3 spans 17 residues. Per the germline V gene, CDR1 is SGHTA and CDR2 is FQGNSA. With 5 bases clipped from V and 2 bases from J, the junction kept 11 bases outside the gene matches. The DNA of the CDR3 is TGTGCCAGCAGCCCGGGGAGCGGGGGGCCCGCCACAGATACGCAGTATTTT. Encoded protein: CASSPGSGGPATDTQYF.

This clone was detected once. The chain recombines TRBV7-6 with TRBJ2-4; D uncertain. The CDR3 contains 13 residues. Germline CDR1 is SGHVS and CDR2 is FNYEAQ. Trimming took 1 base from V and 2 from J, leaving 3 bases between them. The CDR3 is CASSLDPKNIQYF. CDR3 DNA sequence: TGTGCCAGCAGCTTAGACCCCAAAAACATTCAGTACTTC.

The CDR3 is CASSHYRDRVPSFF. CDR3 in DNA: TGTGCCAGCAGCCATTACCGGGACAGGGTTCCATCGTTCTTC. J is TRBJ2-1 and V is TRBV7-9; 9 bases map to TRBD1. CDR3 size: 14 residues. V lost 5 bases to trimming and J lost 15 bases; unmatched junction nucleotides: 14. In germline, CDR1 is SEHNR, CDR2 FQNEAQ (reference sequence).

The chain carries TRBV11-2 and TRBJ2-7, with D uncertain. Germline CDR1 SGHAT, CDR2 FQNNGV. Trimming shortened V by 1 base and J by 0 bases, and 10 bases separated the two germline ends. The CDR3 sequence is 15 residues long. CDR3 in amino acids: CASSLVLEASYEQYF. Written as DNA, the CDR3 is TGTGCCAGCAGCTTAGTGTTAGAAGCCTCCTACGAGCAGTACTTC.

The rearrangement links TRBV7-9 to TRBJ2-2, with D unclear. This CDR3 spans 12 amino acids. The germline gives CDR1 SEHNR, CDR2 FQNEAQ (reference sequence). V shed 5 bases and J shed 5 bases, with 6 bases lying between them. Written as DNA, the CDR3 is TGTGCCAGCAGCCTATCTACCGGGGAGCTGTTTTTT. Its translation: CASSLSTGELFF.

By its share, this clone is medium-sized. The CDR3 coding sequence is TGTGCCAGCAGCTTGAGTGATGGACAGGGTTTATCCTTGAACACTGAAGCTTTCTTT. Amino acid sequence: CASSLSDGQGLSLNTEAFF. This rearrangement joins TRBV5-6 to TRBJ1-1; the match to TRBD1 covers 8 bases. The germline V gene has CDR1 SGHDT and CDR2 YYEEEE. This CDR3 is 19 amino acids long. V shed 1 base and J 0 bases; nucleotides not matched to a gene: 14.

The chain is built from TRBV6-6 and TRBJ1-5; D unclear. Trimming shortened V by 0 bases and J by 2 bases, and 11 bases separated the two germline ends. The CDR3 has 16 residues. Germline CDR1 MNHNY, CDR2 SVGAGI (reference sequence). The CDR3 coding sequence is TGTGCCAGCAGTTACTCGCAGAGAGGTGGCAATCAGCCCCAGCATTTT. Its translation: CASSYSQRGGNQPQHF.

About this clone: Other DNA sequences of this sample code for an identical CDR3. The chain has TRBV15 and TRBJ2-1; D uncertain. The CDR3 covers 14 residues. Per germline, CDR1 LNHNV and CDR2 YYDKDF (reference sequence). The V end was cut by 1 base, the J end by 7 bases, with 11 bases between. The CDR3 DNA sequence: TGTGCCACCAGCAGAGCGGGTCGGCTGAATGAGCAGTTCTTC. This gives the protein CATSRAGRLNEQFF.

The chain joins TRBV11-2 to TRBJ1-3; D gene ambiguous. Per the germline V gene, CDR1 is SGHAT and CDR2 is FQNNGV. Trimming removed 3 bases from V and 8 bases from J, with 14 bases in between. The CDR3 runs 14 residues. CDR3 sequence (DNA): TGTGCCAGCAGCTTCGTAGGTGCGCTGCACACCATATATTTT. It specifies CASSFVGALHTIYF.